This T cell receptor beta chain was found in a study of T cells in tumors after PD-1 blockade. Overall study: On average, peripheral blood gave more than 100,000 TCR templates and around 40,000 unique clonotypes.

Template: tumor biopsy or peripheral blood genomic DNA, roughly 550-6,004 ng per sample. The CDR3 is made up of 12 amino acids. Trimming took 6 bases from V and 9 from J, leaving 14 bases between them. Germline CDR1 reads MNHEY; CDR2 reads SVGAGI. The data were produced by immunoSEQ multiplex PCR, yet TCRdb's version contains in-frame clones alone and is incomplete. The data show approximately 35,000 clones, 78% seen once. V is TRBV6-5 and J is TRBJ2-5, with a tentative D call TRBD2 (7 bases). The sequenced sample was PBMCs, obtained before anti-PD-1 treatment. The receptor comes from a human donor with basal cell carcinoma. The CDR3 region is CASSTSGGPQYF. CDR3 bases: TGTGCCAGCAGCACCTCGGGGGGCCCCCAGTACTTC.